The 4 T cell receptor beta chains in this list originate from one sample, sequenced in a study of OX40 agonist ivuxolimab in advanced cancers. The protocol used for the library was the immunoSEQ multiplex PCR assay. This is the immuneACCESS table as TCRdb keeps it, with only in-frame sequences that have V and J called. A part of the clones is gone; compared with another copy, unresolved V genes explain less than half, and the rest is unexplained. The sample table records under 100,000 clones; around 90% of these occur just once. Clones ranked in the top ten supply roughly 0.17% of the sample. The sample here was CD4+ or CD8+ T cells sorted from blood, taken in a trial of the OX40 agonist ivuxolimab. The receptor source for this set is an adult with an advanced solid tumor such as melanoma, head and neck, liver or kidney cancer.

The rearrangement links TRBV13 to TRBJ2-5; D could derive from TRBD1 or TRBD2 (5 bases each). With 5 bases removed from V and 1 base from J, the gap between germline ends came to 14 bases. The CDR3 spans 15 residues. The germline V gene has CDR1 PRHDT and CDR2 FYEKMQ (reference sequence). CDR3 residues: CASSQTGRLQETQYF. The CDR3 DNA follows: TGTGCCAGCAGCCAAACGGGACGGCTCCAAGAGACCCAGTACTTC.

This chain connects TRBV15 to TRBJ2-5, with D perhaps TRBD2 (6 bases). TRBJ2-7 matches the DNA end more closely, so the J call is doubtful. Germline V gene lookup returns CDR1 LNHNV and CDR2 YYDKDF (reference sequence). The CDR3 consists of 15 residues. CDR3 in DNA: TGTGCCACCAGCAGAGGTCCCGGGAGCTCCTACGAGCAGTACTTC. This sequence encodes CATSRGPGSSYEQYF.

This clone was observed a single time. The chain employs TRBV5-1 and TRBJ2-1, with no clear D. The CDR3 extends over 16 amino acids. The germline V and J ends were trimmed by 2 bases and 0 bases, with 12 bases remaining between them. Germline V gene sequence: CDR1 SGHRS, CDR2 YFSETQ. CDR3 protein: CASSLVSRSSYNEQFF. The CDR3 DNA reads TGCGCCAGCAGCTTAGTCAGTAGGAGCTCCTACAATGAGCAGTTCTTC.

The chain couples TRBV14 to TRBJ2-5; no firm D call. From germline, CDR1 is SGHDN and CDR2 FVKESK. V dropped 4 bases and J dropped 5 bases, with 11 bases sitting between them. CDR3 length: 13 amino acids. The CDR3 reads CASSRAGMETQYF. The CDR3 bases are TGTGCCAGCAGCCGGGCCGGCATGGAGACCCAGTACTTC.